This entry is about one T cell receptor (beta chain). The protocol was immunoSEQ multiplex PCR, while the TCRdb copy is restricted to in-frame clones and leaves out a portion. The sample has 55,000 to 95,000 clones, roughly 92% seen once; the top ten hold roughly 2%. This sample stems from a study of T cell changes during pregnancy in multiple sclerosis. This CDR3 is 15 amino acids long. Germline V gene lookup returns CDR1 KGHSH and CDR2 LQKENI. Trimming took 3 bases from V and 1 from J; bases not matched to a gene: 6. The sample here was peripheral blood, taken in the second trimester of pregnancy. The chain recombines TRBV18 with TRBJ2-7; TRBD1 aligns across 7 bases. This sequence was found in a female donor in good health, enrolled as a control in a pregnancy study. This CDR3 reads CASSPPDRRSYEQYF. In nucleotides, the CDR3 is TGTGCCAGCTCACCCCCGGACAGGAGGTCCTACGAGCAGTACTTC.